The 12 T cell receptor beta chains reported below all come from one sample, sequenced in a study of blood T cell repertoires in COVID-19. Clones were sequenced by immunoSEQ multiplex PCR, and TCRdb holds only the in-frame ones, with some missing. The sample lists 200,000 to 300,000 clones; approximately 85% were seen once. Sequenced input: peripheral blood. The receptors derive from a man aged 50 or older with acute or convalescent COVID-19.

The V gene is TRBV6-1, the J gene TRBJ1-5, with D possibly being TRBD1 (6 bases). V gave up 4 bases and J gave up 0 bases, with 13 bases separating them. Germline V gene sequence: CDR1 MNHNS, CDR2 SASEGT. This CDR3 spans 16 amino acids. The CDR3 here is CASSAIQGLSNQPQHF. As DNA, the CDR3 is TGTGCCAGCAGTGCCATACAGGGCCTTAGCAATCAGCCCCAGCATTTT.

This clone has at least ten counts. J is TRBJ2-3 and V is TRBV11-2; TRBD2 agrees at 11 bases. V shed 2 bases, J shed 14 bases, and the junction held 6 bases outside the gene matches. The length of the CDR3 is 13 residues. In germline, CDR1 is SGHAT, CDR2 FQNNGV. CDR3 DNA: TGTGCCAGCAGCTTATCCCTAGCGGGGGGCGTGTATTTT. Amino acid sequence: CASSLSLAGGVYF. The variable domain in full, with the rest retrieved from reference TRBV11-2 and TRBJ2-3, is EAGVAQSPRYKIIEKRQSVAFWCNPISGHATLYWYQQILGQGPKLLIQFQNNGVVDDSQLPKDRFSAERLKGVDSTLKIQPAKLEDSAVYLCASSLSLAGGVYFGPGTRLTVL.

V and J are TRBV5-1 and TRBJ1-5; D call uncertain. This CDR3 spans 12 amino acids. Germline V lookup: CDR1 SGHRS, CDR2 YFSETQ. V lost 3 bases to trimming and J lost 5 bases, with 6 bases between them. CDR3 DNA: TGCGCCAGCAGCTCCGCGTATCAGCCCCAGCATTTT. Encoded protein: CASSSAYQPQHF.

The J gene is TRBJ1-2, the V gene TRBV5-1; 7 bases agree with TRBD1. V lost 1 base and J lost 8; bases outside the gene matches: 11. CDR1 and CDR2 (germline): SGHRS, YFSETQ. The CDR3 covers 15 residues. The CDR3 loop is CASSLNPQGLSGYTF. For the CDR3, the DNA is TGCGCCAGCAGCTTGAACCCACAGGGGCTTTCGGGCTACACCTTC.

V gene TRBV5-1 combines with J gene TRBJ1-2; TRBD1 matches 9 bases. With 4 bases clipped from V and 8 bases from J, the junction kept 6 bases outside the gene matches. The CDR3 is 13 amino acids. Germline CDR1 is SGHRS and CDR2 is YFSETQ. The DNA of the CDR3 is TGCGCCAGCAGCCTACAGGGGGCGCAGGGCTACACCTTC. Amino acids: CASSLQGAQGYTF.

The gene calls are TRBV9 and TRBJ2-7, with TRBD1 as a possible D gene (6 bases). Trimming pared 2 bases from V and 7 bases from J, leaving 13 bases between. This CDR3 has 13 residues. The germline CDR1 and CDR2 sequences are SGDLS and YYNGEE. CDR3 bases: TGTGCCAGCAGCGTCTCAGGGGCTCAGGAGCAGTACTTC. Protein: CASSVSGAQEQYF.

The chain uses TRBV5-1 and TRBJ2-3; TRBD2 matches 10 bases. Trimming took 0 bases from V and 2 from J; bases not matched to a gene: 6. Germline CDR1 is SGHRS and CDR2 is YFSETQ. The CDR3 is made up of 17 amino acids. This CDR3 reads CASSLAPSGGTTDTQYF. The CDR3 nucleotides are TGCGCCAGCAGCTTGGCCCCTAGCGGGGGAACCACAGATACGCAGTATTTT.

CDR3 amino acids: CAIKGTSGGSSYNEQFF. CDR3 DNA: TGTGCCATCAAGGGGACTAGCGGGGGCAGCTCCTACAATGAGCAGTTCTTC. The chain employs TRBV10-3 and TRBJ2-1; 14 bases are a match to TRBD2. In germline, CDR1 is ENHRY, CDR2 SYGVKD. The V gene end was trimmed by 7 bases and the J gene end by 0 bases; junction bases not matched to a gene: 5. This CDR3 contains 17 residues.

This chain uses TRBV5-6 with TRBJ1-2; 11 nucleotides line up with TRBD1. With 4 bases clipped from V and 8 bases from J, the junction kept 7 bases outside the gene matches. The CDR3 loop spans 14 amino acids. Germline lookup yields CDR1 SGHDT and CDR2 YYEEEE. As DNA, the CDR3 is TGTGCCAGCAGCCGGGGACAGGGGGTTCTCGGCTACACCTTC. Translation gives CASSRGQGVLGYTF.

The chain is built from TRBV24-1 and TRBJ2-7, with 11 bases fitting TRBD2. Germline CDR1 and CDR2: KGHDR and SFDVKD. This CDR3 is 15 amino acids long. The V segment lost 2 bases and the J segment 3 bases; nucleotides outside the gene matches: 2. The CDR3 nucleotides are TGTGCCACCAGTGATTACGGGACTAGCGGCTACGAGCAGTACTTC. Its protein product is CATSDYGTSGYEQYF.

V is TRBV19 and J is TRBJ1-1; D is unclear. With 5 bases removed from V and 10 bases from J, the gap between germline ends came to 14 bases. CDR3 length: 12 amino acids. The germline gives CDR1 LNHDA, CDR2 SQIVND (reference sequence). The CDR3, as DNA: TGTGCCAGTAGTCTGGGTGGGCGCCCAGCTTTCTTT. Its protein is CASSLGGRPAFF.

The rearrangement joins TRBV3-1 (or the pseudogene TRBV3-2) to TRBJ2-1; no clear D gene. The CDR3 length is 15 residues. Trimming left V 4 bases short and J 3 bases short, with 13 bases between. CDR1 and CDR2 from the germline V gene are LGHDT and YNNKEL (reference sequence). CDR3 DNA: TGTGCCAGCAGCCCTAGACCGGCTTACTACAATGAGCAGTTCTTC. It translates to CASSPRPAYYNEQFF.